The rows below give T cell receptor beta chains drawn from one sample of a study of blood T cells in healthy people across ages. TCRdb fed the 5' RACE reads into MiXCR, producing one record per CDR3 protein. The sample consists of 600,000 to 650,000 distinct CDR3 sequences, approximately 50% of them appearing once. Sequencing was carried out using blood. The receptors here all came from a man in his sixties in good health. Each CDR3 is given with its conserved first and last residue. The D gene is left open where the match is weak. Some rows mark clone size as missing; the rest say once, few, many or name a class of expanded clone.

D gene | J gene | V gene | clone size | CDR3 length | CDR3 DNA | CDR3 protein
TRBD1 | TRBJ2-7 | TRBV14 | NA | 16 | TGTGCCAGCGGGAAGACAGGGGGCAGGTCCTACAATGAGCAGTACTTC | CASGKTGGRSYNEQYF
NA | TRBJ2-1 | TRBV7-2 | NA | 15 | TGTGCCAGCAGCTTACTTGGTTCTAGCGCCGATGAGCAGTTCTTC | CASSLLGSSADEQFF
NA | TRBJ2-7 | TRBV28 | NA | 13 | TGTGCCAGCAGTTTACGGGCTCCTTACGAGCAGTACTTC | CASSLRAPYEQYF
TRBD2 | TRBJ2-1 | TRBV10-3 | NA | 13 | TGTGCCATCAGGCCAGCGGGGGGAGATGAGCAGTTCTTC | CAIRPAGGDEQFF
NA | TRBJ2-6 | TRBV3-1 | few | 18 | TGTGCCAGCAGCCAAGTGCAGGGGTACCACTCTGGGGCCAACGTCCTGACTTTC | CASSQVQGYHSGANVLTF
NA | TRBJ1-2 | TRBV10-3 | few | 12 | TGTGCCAGCTCCGGGACAAGTAATGGCTACACCTTC | CASSGTSNGYTF
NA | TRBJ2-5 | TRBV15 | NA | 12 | TGTGCCACCAGCAGAGATGTGGGCAAGCAGTACTTC | CATSRDVGKQYF
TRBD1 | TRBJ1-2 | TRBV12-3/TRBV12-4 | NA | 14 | TGTGCCAGCAGTGGTAGGGACAGGGTGGATGGCTACACCTTC | CASSGRDRVDGYTF
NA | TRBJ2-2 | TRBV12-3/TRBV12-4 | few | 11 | TGTGCCAGCAGTTACACCGGGGAGCTGTTTTTT | CASSYTGELFF
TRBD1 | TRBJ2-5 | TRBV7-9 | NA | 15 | TGTGCCAGCAGCTTTGACAGGGGCTACCAAGAGACCCAGTACTTC | CASSFDRGYQETQYF
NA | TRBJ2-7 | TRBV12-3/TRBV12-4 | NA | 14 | TGTGCCAGCAGTCCATCGAACACGTTCCACGAGCAGTACTTC | CASSPSNTFHEQYF
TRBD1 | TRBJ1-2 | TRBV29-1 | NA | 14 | TGCAGCGTTGAAGGGACAGGGAACCTCTATGGCTACACCTTC | CSVEGTGNLYGYTF
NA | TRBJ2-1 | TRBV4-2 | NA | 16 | TGTGCCAGCAGCCAAGGTCCCAGCGGGCCCTACAATGAGCAGTTCTTC | CASSQGPSGPYNEQFF
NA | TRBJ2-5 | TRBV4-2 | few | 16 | TGTGCCAGCAGCCAAGATCCTCTGGGGTCCCAAGAGACCCAGTACTTC | CASSQDPLGSQETQYF
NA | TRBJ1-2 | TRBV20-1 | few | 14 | TGCAGTGCTAGCCACTCGAGGGACGGCTATGGCTACACCTTC | CSASHSRDGYGYTF
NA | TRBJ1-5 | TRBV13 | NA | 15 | TGTGCCAGCAGCTTAGGAGTCAGGCGAAATCAGCCCCAGCATTTT | CASSLGVRRNQPQHF
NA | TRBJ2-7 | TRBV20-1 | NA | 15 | TGCAGTGCTAGAGCGGGTTTGGACGTACTGGGGGAGCAGTACTTC | CSARAGLDVLGEQYF
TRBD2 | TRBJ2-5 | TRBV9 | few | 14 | TGTGCCAGCAGCCCGACCGGACTAGCGGGGACCCAGTACTTC | CASSPTGLAGTQYF
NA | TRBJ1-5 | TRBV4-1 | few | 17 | TGCGCCAGCAGCCAAGAACCTAGCAGGGCCAGCAATCAGCCCCAGCATTTT | CASSQEPSRASNQPQHF
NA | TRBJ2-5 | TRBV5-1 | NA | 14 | TGCGCCAGCAAGGCGGGGCCCCACCAAGAGACCCAGTACTTC | CASKAGPHQETQYF
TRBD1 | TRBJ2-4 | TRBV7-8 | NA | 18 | TGTGCCAGCAGCTATGATCCGACCGGGACAGGGGGCCAGGTCATTCAGTACTTC | CASSYDPTGTGGQVIQYF
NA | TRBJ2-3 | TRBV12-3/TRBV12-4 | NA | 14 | TGTGCCAGCCATGGCGGGGTGACCGGAGATACGCAATATTTT | CASHGGVTGDTQYF
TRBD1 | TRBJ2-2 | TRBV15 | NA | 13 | TGTGCCACCAGCAAAGACAGGGCCGGGGAGCTGTTTTTT | CATSKDRAGELFF
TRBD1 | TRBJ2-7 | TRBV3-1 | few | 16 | TGTGCCAGCAGCCGAGTCCCGGGACAGGGGAGATACGAGCAGTACTTC | CASSRVPGQGRYEQYF
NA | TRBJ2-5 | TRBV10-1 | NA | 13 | TGCGCCAGCAGTGAGCAGTACCAAGAGACCCAGTACTTC | CASSEQYQETQYF
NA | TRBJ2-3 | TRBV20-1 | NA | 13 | TGCAGTGCTAGGCTACAGCCGTCGGGTACGCAGTATTTT | CSARLQPSGTQYF
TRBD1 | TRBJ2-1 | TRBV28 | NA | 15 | TGTGCCAGCAGTTTGGACAGGGGCGTGGGGAGTGAGCAGTTCTTC | CASSLDRGVGSEQFF
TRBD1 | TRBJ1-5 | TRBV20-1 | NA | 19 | TGCAGTGCTAGAGATCGTCGGACAGGGGGCGAAGGTTCGGTGCAGCCCCAGCATTTT | CSARDRRTGGEGSVQPQHF
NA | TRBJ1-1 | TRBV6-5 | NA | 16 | TGTGCCAGCAGAACCGGACGGATAACGCGGAACACTGAAGCTTTCTTT | CASRTGRITRNTEAFF
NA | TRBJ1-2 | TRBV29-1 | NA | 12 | TGCAGCGGAGGGGGGCCAAGTATCGGCTACACCTTC | CSGGGPSIGYTF
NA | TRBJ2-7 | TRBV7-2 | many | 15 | TGTGCCAGCAGCCCCCCCCGGGGGCCCCCGTACGAGCAGTACTTC | CASSPPRGPPYEQYF
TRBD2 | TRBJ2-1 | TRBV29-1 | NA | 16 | TGCAGCGTTTCCGGGGGGGCTAGTCAAGGGCCCAATGGGCAGTTCTTC | CSVSGGASQGPNGQFF
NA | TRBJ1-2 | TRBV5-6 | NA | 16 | TGTGCCAGCAGCTTCCTCCCGCGGGGGGCTAACTATGGCTACACCTTC | CASSFLPRGANYGYTF
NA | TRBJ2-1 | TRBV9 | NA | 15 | TGTGCCAGCAGCGTAGATCTGAGGCCCTACAATGAGCAGTTCTTC | CASSVDLRPYNEQFF
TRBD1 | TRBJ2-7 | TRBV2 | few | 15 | TGTGCCAGCAGCCGCCCGGGACAGGGTCTATACGAGCAGTACTTC | CASSRPGQGLYEQYF
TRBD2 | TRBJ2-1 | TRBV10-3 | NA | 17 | TGTGCCATCAGTGACCCGACTAGCGGGGGGGCGGGGAATGAGCAGTTCTTC | CAISDPTSGGAGNEQFF
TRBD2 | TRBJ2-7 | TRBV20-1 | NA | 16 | TGCAGTGCTCGGGCGGAGCGGGGGCCCTCTCTTGTCGAGCAGTACTTC | CSARAERGPSLVEQYF
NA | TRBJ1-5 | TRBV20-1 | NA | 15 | TGCAGTGCCGTAAATCCGAACCGACAGGATCAGCCCCAGCATTTT | CSAVNPNRQDQPQHF
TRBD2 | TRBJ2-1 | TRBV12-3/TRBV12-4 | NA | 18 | TGTGCCAGCAGCCAATCTCGGGGTCGGCTAGCGGGTTACAATGAGCAGTTCTTC | CASSQSRGRLAGYNEQFF
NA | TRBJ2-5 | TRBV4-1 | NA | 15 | TGCGCCAGCAGCCAAGAGGCGCAGGCGAGGGAGACCCAGTACTTC | CASSQEAQARETQYF
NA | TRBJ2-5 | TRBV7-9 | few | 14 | TGTGCCAGCAGCTTAATGCGGGACCAAGAGACCCAGTACTTC | CASSLMRDQETQYF
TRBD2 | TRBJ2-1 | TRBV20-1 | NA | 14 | TGCAGTGCTTACCCCCTAGCGGGGGACGATGAGCAGTTCTTC | CSAYPLAGDDEQFF